These T cell receptor beta chains were read from a single sample in a study of cytomegalovirus exposure and HLA in healthy donors. Sequencing was performed with immunoSEQ multiplex PCR; in TCRdb, only in-frame clones are kept and a portion is missing. Of some 40,000 clones in the sample, under 70% are singletons; the top ten hold approximately 12%. The sample consisted of PBMCs. The receptors were gathered from a man between 60 and 75 years old in good health and CMV-seropositive. CDR3s include the opening cysteine and the closing phenylalanine or tryptophan. Fields, in order: V gene, CDR3 length, J gene, clone size, D gene, CDR3 protein, CDR3 DNA. A D gene is named only where the DNA matches it firmly. Expanded clones are given a class, and other clones once, few, many or no size at all.

TRBV27	18	TRBJ2-7	-	TRBD2	CASSLAPGGLAVAYEQYF	TGTGCCAGCAGTTTAGCCCCGGGGGGACTAGCCGTCGCCTACGAGCAGTACTTC
TRBV4-3	21	TRBJ2-2	-	TRBD2	CASSQRGPTSGRARNTGELFF	TGCGCCAGCAGCCAGAGGGGACCGACTAGCGGGAGGGCCCGGAACACCGGGGAGCTGTTTTTT
TRBV6-5	15	TRBJ1-2	few	-	CASRLRSGRGSGYTF	TGTGCCAGCAGATTACGCTCGGGCAGGGGCTCCGGCTACACCTTC
TRBV25-1	16	TRBJ2-3	-	TRBD2	CASSPRTSGSTDTQYF	TGTGCCAGCAGTCCTCGGACTAGCGGGAGTACAGATACGCAGTATTTT
TRBV19	14	TRBJ2-1	-	TRBD1	CASSITGVLNEQFF	TGTGCCAGTAGTATAACAGGGGTGCTCAATGAGCAGTTCTTC
TRBV5-6	19	TRBJ2-7	-	TRBD2	CASSSRGGTAGLAFDEQYF	TGTGCCAGCAGCTCGAGGGGAGGGACGGCGGGACTAGCTTTCGACGAGCAGTACTTC
TRBV19	13	TRBJ2-5	-	-	CASNPRPGETQYF	TGTGCCAGTAACCCTCGCCCCGGAGAGACCCAGTACTTC
TRBV10-3	13	TRBJ2-7	-	TRBD2	CAIAGEVFGEQYF	TGTGCCATAGCGGGAGAGGTCTTTGGCGAGCAGTACTTC
TRBV4-2	17	TRBJ2-2	-	TRBD2	CASSHEGLAGGTGELFF	TGTGCCAGCAGCCACGAAGGACTAGCGGGGGGCACCGGGGAGCTGTTTTTT
TRBV5-6	18	TRBJ2-7	-	-	CASSLGAAGRSISYEQYF	TGTGCCAGCAGCTTGGGCGCCGCGGGACGGTCAATTTCCTACGAGCAGTACTTC
TRBV10-1	14	TRBJ2-7	-	TRBD2	CASSGILLAGEQYF	TGCGCCAGCAGTGGCATTCTACTAGCGGGCGAGCAGTACTTC
TRBV28	18	TRBJ2-4	-	-	CASKSAGGPTFAKNIQYF	TGTGCCAGCAAGTCGGCGGGTGGCCCGACCTTCGCCAAAAACATTCAGTACTTC
TRBV27	15	TRBJ2-1	-	TRBD2	CASRESGRGWNEQFF	TGTGCCAGCAGGGAAAGCGGGAGAGGGTGGAATGAGCAGTTCTTC